The clone carrying this TCR beta chain was picked up one time. Trimming took 7 bases from V and 0 from J; bases not matched to a gene: 5. The CDR3 covers 15 residues. CDR1 SNHLY and CDR2 FYNNEI come from the germline V gene. The data derive from a study of blood T cell repertoires in COVID-19. Overall study context: Some COVID-19 samples were acute and others convalescent; all came from the United States, Italy and Spain.

The repertoire was sequenced with immunoSEQ multiplex PCR; TCRdb's copy has only in-frame clones and lacks some. The sample yields over 400,000 clones, roughly 88% seen once. The sequencing input was peripheral blood. This sequence was found in a woman in her twenties or thirties with active or convalescent COVID-19. The chain recombines TRBV2 with TRBJ1-1; 10 bases line up with TRBD1. For the CDR3, the DNA is TGTGCCAGCATATTGGACAGGGGGATGAACACTGAAGCTTTCTTT. Its protein product is CASILDRGMNTEAFF.